This paragraph reports one T cell receptor beta chain. Its antigen is unknown. These data originate in a study of T cells expressing NK-cell markers. Study at large: With respect to HCMV, seven of the eight sequenced donors were seropositive, and one was seronegative.

The CDR3 covers 16 residues. Germline CDR1 is MGHRA and CDR2 is YSYEKL. General study findings and limits: The CD3+CD56-NKG2C+ fraction was also led by these clonotypes in a few donors.

5'RACE template switching built TCR beta cDNA with unique molecular identifiers. Reprocessing the 5' RACE reads, TCRdb reports a single entry for every CDR3 protein and omits DNA. In total, the table holds about 460,000 distinct CDR3 sequences. This TCR came from a woman in her forties or fifties in good health. The chain is built from TRBV4-1 and TRBJ2-1; lacking DNA, the TRBD1 call made by TCRdb goes unchecked. Sequenced material: blood T cells: a sorted CD56 or NKG2C T cell subset, CD4+ or CD8+ T cells, or bulk PBMC T cells (not recorded which). The CDR3: CASSQEWTPVGHEQFF.